This T cell receptor beta chain was found in a study of CD8 T cells in ankylosing spondylitis. The study's findings and limits: For ankylosing spondylitis blood, a TCR beta motif of eight or nine highly homologous variants appeared characteristic.

A single record per CDR3 protein comes from TCRdb applying MiXCR to the 5' RACE reads. This table holds some 840,000 distinct CDR3 sequences, around 11% found once. This clonotype was seen many times. Its specificity is not known. The V and J ends lost 2 bases and 8 bases, in that order; junction bases with no gene match: 5. The V gene's germline CDR1 is SEHNR and CDR2 FQNEAQ (reference sequence). This CDR3 contains 14 residues. The TCR sequence derives from a male donor with ankylosing spondylitis. This chain uses TRBV7-9 with TRBJ2-1; 8 bases map to TRBD1. Specimen: blood, either unsorted or a sorted T cell fraction (not recorded which). Here the CDR3 reads CASSLSTGEDEQFF. DNA for the CDR3: TGTGCCAGCAGCTTATCGACAGGGGAGGATGAGCAGTTCTTC.